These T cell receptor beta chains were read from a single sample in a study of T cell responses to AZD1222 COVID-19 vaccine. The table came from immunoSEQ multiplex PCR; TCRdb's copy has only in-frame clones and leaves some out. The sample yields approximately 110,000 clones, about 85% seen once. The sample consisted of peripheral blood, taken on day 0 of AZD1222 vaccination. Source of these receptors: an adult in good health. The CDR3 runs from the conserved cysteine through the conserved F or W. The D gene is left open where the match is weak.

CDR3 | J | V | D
CAISVNRASGNTIYF | TRBJ1-3 | TRBV10-3 | .
CASSRYNRGSGNTIYF | TRBJ1-3 | TRBV7-8 | .
CASSQDLDEQYF | TRBJ2-7 | TRBV3-1/TRBV3-2 | .
CASSPDRVYGYTF | TRBJ1-2 | TRBV5-1 | TRBD1
CASVGWADTEAFF | TRBJ1-1 | TRBV7-9 | .
CASSLNFGGELFF | TRBJ2-2 | TRBV12-3/TRBV12-4 | .
CASSDSSEDTQYF | TRBJ2-3 | TRBV6-4 | .
CASSSGLGNTIYF | TRBJ1-3 | TRBV7-9 | .
CASSRESSNYGYTF | TRBJ1-2 | TRBV27 | .
CAWSVKDRYGYTF | TRBJ1-2 | TRBV30 | .
CASSTRRDTGELFF | TRBJ2-2 | TRBV4-3 | .
CASRNTGYNEQFF | TRBJ2-1 | TRBV25-1 | .
CASSPTGQETQYF | TRBJ2-5 | TRBV7-3 | .
CASSLDRGGEQYF | TRBJ2-7 | TRBV11-2 | .
CASSQPGNNQPQHF | TRBJ1-5 | TRBV4-2 | .
CASSGVIGTEAFF | TRBJ1-1 | TRBV11-1 | .
CASSELGGISTGNGYTF | TRBJ1-2 | TRBV6-1 | TRBD1
CASSIMTAGEQFF | TRBJ2-1 | TRBV19 | .